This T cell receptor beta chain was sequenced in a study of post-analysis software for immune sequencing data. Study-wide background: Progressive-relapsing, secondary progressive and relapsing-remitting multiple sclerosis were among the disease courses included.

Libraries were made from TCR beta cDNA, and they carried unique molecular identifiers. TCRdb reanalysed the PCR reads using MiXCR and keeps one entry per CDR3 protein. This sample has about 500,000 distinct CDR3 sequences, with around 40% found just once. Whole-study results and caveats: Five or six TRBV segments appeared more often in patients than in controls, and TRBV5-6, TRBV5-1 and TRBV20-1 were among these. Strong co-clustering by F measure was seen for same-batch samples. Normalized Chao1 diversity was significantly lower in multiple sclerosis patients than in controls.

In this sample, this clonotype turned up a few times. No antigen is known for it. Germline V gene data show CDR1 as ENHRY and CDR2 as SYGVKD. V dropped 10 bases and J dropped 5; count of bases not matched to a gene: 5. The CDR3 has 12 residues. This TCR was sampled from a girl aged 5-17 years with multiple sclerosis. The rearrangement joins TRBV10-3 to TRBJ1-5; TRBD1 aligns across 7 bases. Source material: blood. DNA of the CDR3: TGTGCCACCCAGGGGGTGGATCAGCCCCAGCATTTT. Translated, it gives CATQGVDQPQHF.